This T cell receptor beta chain was identified in a study of shared clonotypes between healthy human individuals. General study points: Estimated richness values were generally larger in naive subsets than in memory subsets. Approximately 5% was the fraction of naive CD4 clonotypes found shared across several donors.

The CDR3 runs to 16 residues. Turning to this clone: Its antigen is still unknown.

Clones were sequenced by immunoSEQ multiplex PCR, and TCRdb holds only the in-frame ones, with some missing. The sample lists over a million clones; roughly 74% were seen once. This receptor was obtained from a man aged 18 to 29 in good health. Some clones in this sample may be carry-over from other donors' samples. The V and J genes are TRBV21-1 and TRBJ2-2. TRBV21-1 counts as a pseudogene. The sequenced sample consisted of memory CD4+ T cells from PBMCs. Noted subset: CD45RA-negative fraction. CDR3 sequence reads: CASTMRGTDSTGELFF. The DNA of the CDR3 is TGTGCCAGCACCATGCGGGGGACAGATAGCACCGGGGAGCTGTTTTTT.